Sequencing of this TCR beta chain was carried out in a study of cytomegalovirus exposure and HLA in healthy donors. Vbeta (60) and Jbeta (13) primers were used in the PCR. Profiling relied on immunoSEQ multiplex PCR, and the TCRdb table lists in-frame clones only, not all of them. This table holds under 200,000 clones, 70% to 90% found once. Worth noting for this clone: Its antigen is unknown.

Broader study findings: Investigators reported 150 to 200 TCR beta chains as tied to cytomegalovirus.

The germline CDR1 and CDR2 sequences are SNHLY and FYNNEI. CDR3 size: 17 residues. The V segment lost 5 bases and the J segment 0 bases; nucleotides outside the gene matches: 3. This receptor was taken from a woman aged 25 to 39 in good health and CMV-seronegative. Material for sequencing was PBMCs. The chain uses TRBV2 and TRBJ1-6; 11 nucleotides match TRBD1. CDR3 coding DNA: TGTGCCAGCAGTCGGGACAGGGGGAGCTCCTATAATTCACCCCTCCACTTT. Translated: CASSRDRGSSYNSPLHF.